These 28 T cell receptor beta chains originate from one sample sequenced in a study of post-analysis software for immune sequencing data. Points from the study as a whole: Relative to controls, patients had a few TRBV segments at higher frequency, with TRBV5-6, TRBV5-1 and TRBV20-1 among these.

No antigen has been assigned to these receptors. Unique molecular identifiers were carried by the TCR beta cDNA libraries. TCRdb ran MiXCR on the PCR reads and lists one entry per CDR3 protein. The profile covers around 700,000 distinct CDR3 sequences, with 55% to 60% appearing a single time and about 11% taken by the ten largest. Source material: blood. The receptors originated from a girl aged 2 to 9 with multiple sclerosis.

This clonotype occurred a few times. The CDR3 reads CSATDSASGPYNEQFF. CDR3 sequence (DNA): TGCAGTGCCACAGATTCGGCTAGCGGTCCCTACAATGAGCAGTTCTTC. The genes are TRBV20-1 and TRBJ2-1; 7 bases line up with TRBD2. Germline V gene lookup returns CDR1 DFQATT and CDR2 SNEGSKA (reference sequence). This CDR3 contains 16 residues. The V gene end was trimmed by 6 bases and the J gene end by 2 bases; junction bases not matched to a gene: 13.

The chain joins TRBV19 to TRBJ2-1, with 11 nucleotides matching TRBD1. The CDR3 covers 15 residues. V gave up 3 bases and J gave up 8 bases; unmatched junction bases: 6. The germline V gene encodes CDR1 LNHDA and CDR2 SQIVND (reference sequence). DNA of the CDR3: TGTGCCAGTAGTATCCGGACAGGGGGCGAGGATGAGCAGTTCTTC. It codes for CASSIRTGGEDEQFF.

V is TRBV6-2 or TRBV6-3 and J is TRBJ1-5; 7 bases align to TRBD1. The CDR3 sequence is 13 residues long. CDR1 and CDR2 from the germline V gene are MNHEY and SVGEGT. V lost 6 bases, J lost 7 bases, and 6 bases stayed unmatched. CDR3 in amino acids: CASRGQQLQPQHF. The CDR3, as DNA: TGTGCCAGCAGGGGACAGCAGTTGCAGCCCCAGCATTTT.

The genes are TRBV7-8 and TRBJ1-1, with 8 bases that match TRBD1. The CDR3 is 19 amino acids. Germline loops: CDR1 SGHVS, CDR2 FQNEAQ. V lost 5 bases, J lost 1 base, and 18 bases stayed unmatched. This chain's CDR3 is CASSLGQGRSRYQNTEAFF. CDR3 DNA sequence: TGTGCCAGCAGCCTAGGACAGGGAAGAAGCAGGTATCAGAACACTGAAGCTTTCTTT.

This clonotype was counted only a few times. The chain recombines TRBV10-3 with TRBJ2-5; D ambiguous. The CDR3 contains 13 residues. Looked up from germline, CDR1 is ENHRY and CDR2 is SYGVKD. Trimming shortened V by 3 bases and J by 5 bases, and 10 bases separated the two germline ends. In DNA, the CDR3 is TGTGCCATCAGTGATGATACGAGGGAGACCCAGTACTTC. Encoded protein: CAISDDTRETQYF.

The chain has TRBV6-1 and TRBJ1-5, with no clear D. Per the germline V gene, CDR1 is MNHNS and CDR2 is SASEGT. CDR3 length equals 13 residues. V was cut by 8 bases and J by 0 bases, with 8 bases left in between. The CDR3 loop reads CASPELSNQPQHF. The CDR3 bases are TGTGCCAGCCCAGAGCTTAGCAATCAGCCCCAGCATTTT.

V gene TRBV9 combines with J gene TRBJ2-1, with 8 bases that match TRBD1. Germline V gene sequence: CDR1 SGDLS, CDR2 YYNGEE. The CDR3 loop spans 16 amino acids. V lost 3 bases to trimming and J lost 1 base; unmatched junction nucleotides: 6. The CDR3 bases are TGTGCCAGCAGCGGCCCCCAGGGGGCTTCCTACAATGAGCAGTTCTTC. It codes for CASSGPQGASYNEQFF.

The chain recombines TRBV6-4 with TRBJ1-2, with 8 bases matching TRBD1. V trimming: 7 bases; J trimming: 6 bases; junction bases outside the gene matches: 16. Germline V gene lookup returns CDR1 MRHNA and CDR2 SNTAGT. This CDR3 region has 16 residues. CDR3 nucleotides: TGTGCCAGCATCGGGACAGGATGGTTGTCCTCTAATGGCTACACCTTC. This sequence encodes CASIGTGWLSSNGYTF.

The chain has TRBV28 and TRBJ2-7; weak D call: TRBD2 (6 bases). TRBJ2-5 matches the DNA end more closely, so the J call is doubtful. Germline values: CDR1 MDHEN, CDR2 SYDVKM. This CDR3 comprises 16 residues. CDR3 sequence: CASSSPSESGRETQYF. The CDR3 bases are TGTGCCAGCAGTTCCCCTTCGGAGTCCGGGAGAGAGACCCAGTACTTC.

The chain recombines TRBV29-1 with TRBJ1-1; unclear D gene. The CDR3 length is 10 residues. V lost 5 bases, J lost 3 bases, and 4 bases lay in between. CDR1 is SQVTM, CDR2 ANQGSEA, per germline. In DNA form, the CDR3 reads TGCAGCGTTTGGGACACTGAAGCTTTCTTT. Protein sequence: CSVWDTEAFF.

The chain has TRBV29-1 and TRBJ1-1, with D possibly TRBD1 on 6 matching bases. Germline CDR1 and CDR2: SQVTM and ANQGSEA. The V end lost 7 bases, the J end lost 8 bases, and 29 bases lay between the germline ends. The CDR3 runs to 16 residues. The CDR3 DNA reads TGCAGCGGTAACCAGGGGCCCAAAGCCAAAGACGAAGAAGCTTTCTTT. It specifies CSGNQGPKAKDEEAFF. The full variable domain, with the rest looked up from reference TRBV29-1 and TRBJ1-1, is SAVISQKPSRDICQRGTSLTIQCQVDSQVTMMFWYRQQPGQSLTLIATANQGSEATYESGFVIDKFPISRPNLTFSTLTVSNMSPEDSSIYLCSGNQGPKAKDEEAFFGQGTRLTVV.

The chain recombines TRBV7-6 with TRBJ2-2, with D tentatively TRBD1 (5 bases). V was pared by 3 bases and J by 5 bases, with 16 bases between. Germline CDR1 reads SGHVS; CDR2 reads FNYEAQ. The CDR3 has 16 residues. As DNA, the CDR3 is TGTGCCAGCAGCTTTAAGCGCACAAAGGGGACCGGGGAGCTGTTTTTT. Translating gives CASSFKRTKGTGELFF.

For the CDR3, the DNA is TGTGCCAGCAGCTACGCCCCTCTGGGGCAGTTCTTC. It codes for CASSYAPLGQFF. V and J are TRBV11-2 and TRBJ2-1; D gene unclear. V was cut by 4 bases and J by 12 bases, with 13 bases left in between. The CDR3 totals 12 residues. The V gene's germline CDR1 is SGHAT and CDR2 FQNNGV.

The chain uses TRBV14 and TRBJ1-3; a weak D match, TRBD1 (6 bases). V was trimmed by 6 bases and J by 0 bases, leaving 9 bases between them. This CDR3 is 14 amino acids long. Germline values: CDR1 SGHDN, CDR2 FVKESK. The CDR3 DNA sequence: TGTGCCAGCAGGCTGGGGGCCTCTGGAAACACCATATATTTT. This gives the protein CASRLGASGNTIYF.

This chain connects TRBV3-1 to TRBJ2-5; possibly TRBD1 or TRBD2 for D (5 bases each). The germline V gene has CDR1 LGHDT and CDR2 YNNKEL (reference sequence). CDR3 length: 14 residues. V was cut by 4 bases and J by 7 bases, with 16 bases left in between. This CDR3 reads CASSRQPGRRTQYF. In DNA form, the CDR3 reads TGTGCCAGCAGCCGCCAACCGGGGCGGCGGACCCAGTACTTC.

This chain connects TRBV6-6 to TRBJ1-4, with D unclear. The germline V and J ends were trimmed by 5 bases and 3 bases, with 10 bases remaining between them. The V gene's germline CDR1 is MNHNY and CDR2 SVGAGI (reference sequence). The CDR3 is made up of 14 amino acids. CDR3 bases: TGTGCCAGCAGTGTGGGCCGCTCTAATGAAAAACTGTTTTTT. It yields the protein CASSVGRSNEKLFF.

The CDR3 loop is CASSYSREKLFF. CDR3 nucleotides: TGTGCCAGCAGTTACTCTAGGGAAAAACTGTTTTTT. The rearrangement links TRBV6-6 to TRBJ1-4, with D uncertain. Germline values: CDR1 MNHNY, CDR2 SVGAGI (reference sequence). The CDR3 is 12 amino acids. The V end was cut by 0 bases, the J end by 8 bases, with 4 bases between.

This clonotype appeared a few times. The genes are TRBV5-5 and TRBJ2-3; 7 bases fit TRBD1. With 3 bases clipped from V and 3 bases from J, the junction kept 7 bases outside the gene matches. The length of the CDR3 is 15 residues. Germline CDR1 and CDR2: SGHKS and YYEKEE (reference sequence). In DNA, the CDR3 is TGTGCCAGCAGCTACGGACAGGTCGATACAGATACGCAGTATTTT. Translated: CASSYGQVDTDTQYF. The full variable domain, rest sourced from reference TRBV5-5 and TRBJ2-3, is DAGVTQSPTHLIKTRGQQVTLRCSPISGHKSVSWYQQVLGQGPQFIFQYYEKEERGRGNFPDRFSARQFPNYSSELNVNALLLGDSALYLCASSYGQVDTDTQYFGPGTRLTVL.

CDR3 region: CASSYRDLKETQYF. The CDR3 DNA reads as TGTGCCAGCAGTTACCGGGACCTTAAAGAGACCCAGTACTTC. V and J are TRBV6-6 and TRBJ2-5; either TRBD1 or TRBD2 may supply D (5 bases each). The CDR3 has 14 amino acids. V lost 2 bases and J 3 bases, leaving 10 bases between the germline ends. Germline V lookup: CDR1 MNHNY, CDR2 SVGAGI (reference sequence).

V is TRBV12-3 or TRBV12-4 and J is TRBJ2-2; D might be TRBD1 or TRBD2, each matching 7 bases. Trimming left V 9 bases short and J 8 bases short, with 19 bases between. The CDR3 consists of 14 residues. The CDR3 sequence is CASGGGQKKGELFF. The CDR3 coding sequence is TGTGCCAGTGGGGGGGGACAGAAGAAAGGGGAGCTGTTTTTT.

In its sample, this clonotype was seen a few times. The chain links TRBV12-3 or TRBV12-4 to TRBJ2-3; TRBD2 aligns across 7 bases. V lost 0 bases, J lost 5 bases, and 5 bases stayed unmatched. The CDR3 is 15 residues long. For the CDR3, the DNA is TGTGCCAGCAGTTTAGCTGGGGGGGGGGTAGATACGCAGTATTTT. Its translation is CASSLAGGGVDTQYF.

Regarding this clonotype: One junction end disagrees with the germline gene, perhaps due to a read error. This chain uses TRBV7-2 with TRBJ1-4; no reliable D call. The CDR3 extends over 15 amino acids. CDR1 SGHTA and CDR2 FQGNSA come from the germline V gene. This chain's CDR3 is CASSLAAGVNEKRFF. CDR3 bases: TGTGCCAGCAGCTTAGCCGCAGGAGTTAATGAAAAACGGTTTTTT.

CDR3 DNA: TGCGCCAGCAGCCAAGTGCGGGATGTGGGGAATGAGCAGTTCTTC. This encodes CASSQVRDVGNEQFF. The chain is built from TRBV4-1 and TRBJ2-1; D perhaps matches TRBD2 (6 bases). Germline CDR1 reads MGHRA; CDR2 reads YSYEKL. Trimming left V 1 base short and J 7 bases short, with 14 bases between. This CDR3 comprises 15 residues.

For this clonotype: At one of its ends the junction is not consistent with the germline gene, which may arise from a read error. The rearrangement joins TRBV28 to TRBJ2-1, with 9 bases aligning to TRBD2. CDR1 is MDHEN, CDR2 SYDVKM, per germline. The CDR3 contains 15 residues. The CDR3 loop is CASSSPSGTYNEQFF. CDR3 DNA sequence: TGTGCCAGCAGTTCCCCTAGCGGGACCTACAACGAGCAGTTCTTC.

Notes on this clonotype: The junction does not match germline at one end; this may be a read error. The chain links TRBV7-6 to TRBJ1-1; D is unresolved. The CDR3 length is 14 residues. Germline V gene data show CDR1 as SGHVS and CDR2 as FNYEAQ. Written as DNA, the CDR3 is TGTGCCAGCAGCGTAGCCGGGCTGAACACTGAAGCTTTCTTT. Translation gives CASSVAGLNTEAFF.

This clonotype was found a few times. The chain couples TRBV7-9 to TRBJ2-1; D is possibly TRBD2 (5 bases). CDR3 size: 17 residues. V was trimmed by 5 bases and J by 1 base, leaving 18 bases between them. Germline V gives CDR1 SEHNR, CDR2 FQNEAQ (reference sequence). CDR3 coding DNA: TGTGCCAGCAGCCCCGCTTCGTATCGAGGGTCCTACAATGAGCAGTTCTTC. Protein product: CASSPASYRGSYNEQFF. Together with reference TRBV7-9 and TRBJ2-1, the CDR3 gives the full variable domain: DTGVSQNPRHKITKRGQNVTFRCDPISEHNRLYWYRQTLGQGPEFLTYFQNEAQLEKSRLLSDRFSAERPKGSFSTLEIQRTEQGDSAMYLCASSPASYRGSYNEQFFGPGTRLTVL.

In this sample, this clonotype turned up a few times. The gene calls are TRBV5-1 and TRBJ2-7; no reliable D call. The CDR3 has 16 amino acids. Germline loops: CDR1 SGHRS, CDR2 YFSETQ. Trimming removed 4 bases from V and 0 bases from J, with 17 bases in between. In DNA form, the CDR3 reads TGCGCCAGCAGCATGGCCGGCGTCGGTAGCTCCTACGAGCAGTACTTC. Its translation: CASSMAGVGSSYEQYF.

Notes on this clonotype: An end of the junction does not agree with germline; a read error may underlie this. This chain links TRBV12-3 or TRBV12-4 with TRBJ2-7; D not resolved. CDR3 length: 14 amino acids. The DNA for the CDR3 is TGTGCCAGTAGTTTAGGTGGAGCCACCTACGAGCAGTACTTC. Translating gives CASSLGGATYEQYF.